Sequencing of this TCR beta chain was carried out in a study of shared clonotypes between healthy human individuals. Study conclusions and caveats: Around 5.3% of naive CD4 clonotypes were shared across a few donors. Against clonotypes common to all four donors, non-shared ones had lower generation probabilities.

The DNA input per sorted-subset replicate PCR was roughly 210 ng, corresponding to around 30,000 T cell genomes. The protocol was immunoSEQ multiplex PCR, while the TCRdb copy is restricted to in-frame clones and leaves out a portion. Of hundreds of thousands of clones in the sample, about 91% were seen once. V lost 3 bases to trimming and J lost 2 bases, with 16 bases between them. The CDR3 is 16 amino acids. Germline CDR1 is MNHNS and CDR2 is SASEGT. CD45RO-negative, CCR7-selected cells formed the naive CD8 fraction, which excluded terminally differentiated effector memory CD45RA+ cells. Those who donated were healthy HIV-negative adults, with no recent acute infections or vaccinations reported. Note on this clone: The antigen remains undetermined.

This receptor was taken from a man aged 30-40 years in good health. Source material: naive CD8+ T cells sorted from blood. The chain has TRBV6-1 and TRBJ1-2, with no clear D. CDR3 region: CASSETQARGNYGYTF. CDR3 nucleotides: TGTGCCAGCAGTGAGACCCAGGCCCGCGGGAACTATGGCTACACCTTC.